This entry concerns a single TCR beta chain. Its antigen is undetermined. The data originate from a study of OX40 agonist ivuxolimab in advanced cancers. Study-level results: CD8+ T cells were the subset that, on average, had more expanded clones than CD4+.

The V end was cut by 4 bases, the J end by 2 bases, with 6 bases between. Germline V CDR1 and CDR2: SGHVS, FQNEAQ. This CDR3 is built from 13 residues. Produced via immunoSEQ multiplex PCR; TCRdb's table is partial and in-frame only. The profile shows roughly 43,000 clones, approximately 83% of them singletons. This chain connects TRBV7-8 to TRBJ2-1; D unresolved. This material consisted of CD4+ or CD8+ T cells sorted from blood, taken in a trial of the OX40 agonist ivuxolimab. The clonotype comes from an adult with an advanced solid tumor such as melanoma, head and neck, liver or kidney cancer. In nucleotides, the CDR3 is TGTGCCAGCAGCTCATGGACCTACAATGAGCAGTTCTTC. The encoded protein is CASSSWTYNEQFF.